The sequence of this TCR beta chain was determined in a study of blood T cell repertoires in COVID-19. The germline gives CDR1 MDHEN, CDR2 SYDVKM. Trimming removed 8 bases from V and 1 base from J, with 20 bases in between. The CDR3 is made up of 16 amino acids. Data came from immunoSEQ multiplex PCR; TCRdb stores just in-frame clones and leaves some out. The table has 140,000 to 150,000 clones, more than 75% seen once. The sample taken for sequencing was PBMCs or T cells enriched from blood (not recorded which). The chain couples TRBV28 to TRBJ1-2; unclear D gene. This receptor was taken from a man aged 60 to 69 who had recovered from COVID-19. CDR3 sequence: CASLRVGLSINYGYTF. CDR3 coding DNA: TGTGCCAGCCTCCGGGTGGGTTTATCCATTAACTATGGCTACACCTTC.